This T cell receptor (beta chain) was found in a study of CD8 T cells in ankylosing spondylitis. The TCR beta libraries were generated through quantitative 5'-RACE incorporating molecular barcodes. Via MiXCR, TCRdb re-called the 5' RACE reads, giving one row per CDR3 protein. The table has 450,000 or so distinct CDR3 sequences, roughly 26% seen once. The junction had 7 bases not matched to a gene; V was cut back by 5 bases and J by 4 bases. There are 13 residues in the CDR3. Germline values: CDR1 DFQATT, CDR2 SNEGSKA (reference sequence). Study outcomes and limitations: Some of the motif variants had earlier been found in reactive arthritis patients' fluid and blood. In ankylosing spondylitis blood, a motif of about eight highly homologous TCR beta variants appeared characteristic. Disease-associated clones were CD8+ and fairly uncommon in peripheral blood. According to the report, clones linked to the disease were significantly enriched in matched synovial fluid samples taken from ankylosing spondylitis patients.

About this clonotype: Its antigen remains unidentified.

Sequenced material: blood, either unsorted or a sorted T cell fraction (not recorded which). This sequence originates from a male donor with ankylosing spondylitis. The chain couples TRBV20-1 to TRBJ1-1; 7 nucleotides align to TRBD1. Here the CDR3 DNA reads TGCAGTGCTGTACAGGGGCCGGCCACTGAAGCTTTCTTT. Amino acids: CSAVQGPATEAFF.